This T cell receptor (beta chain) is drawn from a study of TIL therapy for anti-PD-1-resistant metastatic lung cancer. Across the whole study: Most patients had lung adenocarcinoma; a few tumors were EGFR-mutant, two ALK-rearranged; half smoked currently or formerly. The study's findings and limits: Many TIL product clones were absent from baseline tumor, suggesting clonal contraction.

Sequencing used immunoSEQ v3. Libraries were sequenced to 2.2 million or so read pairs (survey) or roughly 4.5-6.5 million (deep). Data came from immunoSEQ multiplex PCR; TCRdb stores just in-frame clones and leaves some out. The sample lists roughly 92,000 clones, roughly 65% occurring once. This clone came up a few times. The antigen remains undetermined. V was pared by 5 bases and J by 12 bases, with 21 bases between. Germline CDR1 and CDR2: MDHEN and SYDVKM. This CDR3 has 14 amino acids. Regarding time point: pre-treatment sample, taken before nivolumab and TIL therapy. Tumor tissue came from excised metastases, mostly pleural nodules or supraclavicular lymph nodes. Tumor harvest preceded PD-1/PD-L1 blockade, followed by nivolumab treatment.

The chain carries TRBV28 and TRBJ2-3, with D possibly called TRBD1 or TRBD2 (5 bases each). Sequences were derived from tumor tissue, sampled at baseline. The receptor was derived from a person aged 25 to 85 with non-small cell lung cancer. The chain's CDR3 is CASSTPSGATAQYF. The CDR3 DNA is TGTGCCAGCAGTACACCCTCCGGGGCTACGGCCCAGTATTTT.